This T cell receptor beta chain was profiled in a study of shared clonotypes between healthy human individuals. Sequencing used immunoSEQ multiplex PCR; TCRdb keeps in-frame clones, though not all of them. The sample holds roughly 2.4 million clones; around 95% are singletons and the top ten take 0.13%. What was sequenced was naive CD4+ T cells sorted from blood. The subset is: CD45RA+ positively selected. The source is a man aged 18-30 years in good health.

The CDR3 DNA sequence: TGTGCCAGCAGGGGAATACAGGGTCATGGCTACACCTTC. Amino acid sequence: CASRGIQGHGYTF. V usage is TRBV6-1 and J usage is TRBJ1-2; D possibly corresponds to TRBD1 (6 bases). V gave up 6 bases and J gave up 6 bases, with 14 bases separating them. Germline assignment: CDR1 MNHNS and CDR2 SASEGT. CDR3 length equals 13 residues.